Listed below are T cell receptor beta chains from one sample, sequenced in a study of CD8 T cells in ankylosing spondylitis. MiXCR, run by TCRdb on the 5' RACE reads, gives a single entry per CDR3 protein. The sample contains 350,000 to 550,000 distinct CDR3 sequences, 25% to 30% of which appear only once. Input material: blood, either unsorted or a sorted T cell fraction (not recorded which). These receptors came from a male donor with ankylosing spondylitis. Each CDR3 is given with its conserved first and last residue. D genes are given only for firm matches. Clone size is stated in some rows and not others, as once, few, many or a class when expanded.

j_call: TRBJ1-6
clone_size: once
v_call: TRBV11-2
d_call: -
cdr3_aa: CASSLLQGHFNNSPLHF
cdr3_nt: TGTGCCAGCAGCTTATTGCAGGGCCACTTTAATAATTCACCCCTCCACTTT

j_call: TRBJ2-2
clone_size: few
v_call: TRBV5-1
d_call: TRBD2
cdr3_aa: CASSPLAGDTGELFF
cdr3_nt: TGCGCCAGCAGCCCGCTAGCGGGAGACACCGGGGAGCTGTTTTTT

j_call: TRBJ1-1
clone_size: -
v_call: TRBV20-1
d_call: -
cdr3_aa: CSAREGTENTEAFF
cdr3_nt: TGCAGTGCTAGAGAAGGGACGGAGAACACTGAAGCTTTCTTT

j_call: TRBJ1-5
clone_size: few
v_call: TRBV10-3
d_call: -
cdr3_aa: CAISGETGQPQHF
cdr3_nt: TGTGCCATCAGTGGCGAGACAGGACAGCCCCAGCATTTT

j_call: TRBJ1-2
clone_size: few
v_call: TRBV2
d_call: TRBD1
cdr3_aa: CASRGDSLNYGYTF
cdr3_nt: TGTGCCAGCAGGGGGGACAGCCTAAACTATGGCTACACCTTC

j_call: TRBJ1-1
clone_size: few
v_call: TRBV2
d_call: -
cdr3_aa: CASIPDRNTEAFF
cdr3_nt: TGTGCCAGCATTCCCGACAGGAACACTGAAGCTTTCTTT

j_call: TRBJ1-2
clone_size: -
v_call: TRBV29-1
d_call: -
cdr3_aa: CSVGVGRGGYTF
cdr3_nt: TGCAGCGTTGGGGTGGGTAGAGGCGGCTACACCTTC

j_call: TRBJ1-2
clone_size: many
v_call: TRBV5-1
d_call: -
cdr3_aa: CASSLTGLVYGYTF
cdr3_nt: TGCGCCAGCAGCTTAACGGGACTAGTCTATGGCTACACCTTC

j_call: TRBJ2-6
clone_size: -
v_call: TRBV30
d_call: TRBD1
cdr3_aa: CAWTRDRGSFSGANVLTF
cdr3_nt: TGTGCCTGGACCCGGGACAGGGGTTCGTTCTCTGGGGCCAACGTCCTGACTTTC

j_call: TRBJ1-4
clone_size: -
v_call: TRBV5-1
d_call: -
cdr3_aa: CASSSGTQGEKLFF
cdr3_nt: TGCGCCAGCAGCTCCGGGACCCAGGGGGAAAAACTGTTTTTT

j_call: TRBJ1-2
clone_size: -
v_call: TRBV4-2
d_call: -
cdr3_aa: CASSQDQGTGGYTF
cdr3_nt: TGTGCCAGCAGCCAAGATCAGGGAACGGGGGGCTACACCTTC

j_call: TRBJ2-3
clone_size: -
v_call: TRBV6-1
d_call: TRBD1
cdr3_aa: CASSDRGRGDTQYF
cdr3_nt: TGTGCCAGCAGTGACAGGGGGCGCGGAGATACGCAGTATTTT

j_call: TRBJ2-3
clone_size: -
v_call: TRBV5-1
d_call: -
cdr3_aa: CASSLVGTASTDTQYF
cdr3_nt: TGCGCCAGCAGCTTGGTCGGGACGGCTAGCACAGATACGCAGTATTTT

j_call: TRBJ2-7
clone_size: -
v_call: TRBV20-1
d_call: -
cdr3_aa: CSASGSGLMSYEQYF
cdr3_nt: TGCAGTGCTAGTGGTTCGGGGTTGATGTCCTACGAGCAGTACTTC

j_call: TRBJ1-5
clone_size: -
v_call: TRBV5-1
d_call: -
cdr3_aa: CASSLDSYSNQPQHF
cdr3_nt: TGCGCCAGCAGCTTGGACTCGTATAGCAATCAGCCCCAGCATTTT

j_call: TRBJ2-1
clone_size: -
v_call: TRBV24-1
d_call: TRBD2
cdr3_aa: CATSDTLAGDLYNEQFF
cdr3_nt: TGTGCCACCAGTGACACGCTAGCGGGAGACCTCTACAATGAGCAGTTCTTC

j_call: TRBJ2-7
clone_size: -
v_call: TRBV20-1
d_call: -
cdr3_aa: CSAPKVGAAYEQYF
cdr3_nt: TGCAGTGCCCCGAAAGTGGGTGCCGCCTACGAGCAGTACTTC

j_call: TRBJ2-1
clone_size: -
v_call: TRBV7-8
d_call: -
cdr3_aa: CASNSYRDGEQFF
cdr3_nt: TGTGCCAGCAATTCTTACAGGGACGGAGAGCAGTTCTTC

j_call: TRBJ2-3
clone_size: few
v_call: TRBV28
d_call: -
cdr3_aa: CASSFGGPGTDTQYF
cdr3_nt: TGTGCCAGCAGTTTCGGAGGGCCGGGCACAGATACGCAGTATTTT

j_call: TRBJ1-1
clone_size: -
v_call: TRBV7-8
d_call: TRBD1
cdr3_aa: CASGTGVVAEAFF
cdr3_nt: TGTGCCAGCGGGACAGGGGTAGTCGCTGAAGCTTTCTTT

j_call: TRBJ1-1
clone_size: -
v_call: TRBV7-2
d_call: TRBD1
cdr3_aa: CASTRTGGLPEAFF
cdr3_nt: TGTGCCAGCACCAGGACAGGGGGCTTGCCTGAAGCTTTCTTT

j_call: TRBJ2-2
clone_size: -
v_call: TRBV29-1
d_call: -
cdr3_aa: CSVREGGWDTGELFF
cdr3_nt: TGCAGCGTCCGAGAAGGGGGATGGGACACCGGGGAGCTGTTTTTT

j_call: TRBJ2-3
clone_size: few
v_call: TRBV7-9
d_call: TRBD1
cdr3_aa: CASSLDLDRSTDTQYF
cdr3_nt: TGTGCCAGCAGCTTAGATTTGGACAGGAGCACAGATACGCAGTATTTT

j_call: TRBJ2-3
clone_size: -
v_call: TRBV3-1
d_call: -
cdr3_aa: CASSRVGSSDTQYF
cdr3_nt: TGTGCCAGCAGCAGGGTGGGGAGCAGCGATACGCAGTATTTT

j_call: TRBJ2-3
clone_size: -
v_call: TRBV20-1
d_call: -
cdr3_aa: CSARVGASTDTQYF
cdr3_nt: TGCAGTGCTAGAGTCGGGGCTAGCACAGATACGCAGTATTTT

j_call: TRBJ1-5
clone_size: -
v_call: TRBV20-1
d_call: -
cdr3_aa: CSARDGSNQPQHF
cdr3_nt: TGCAGTGCTAGAGATGGGAGCAATCAGCCCCAGCATTTT

j_call: TRBJ1-5
clone_size: -
v_call: TRBV11-2
d_call: -
cdr3_aa: CASSLDRQGNQPQHF
cdr3_nt: TGTGCCAGCAGCTTAGATAGGCAGGGCAATCAGCCCCAGCATTTT

j_call: TRBJ1-5
clone_size: -
v_call: TRBV29-1
d_call: TRBD1
cdr3_aa: CSVILTGVHNQPQHF
cdr3_nt: TGCAGCGTCATCCTCACAGGGGTACACAATCAGCCCCAGCATTTT

j_call: TRBJ1-5
clone_size: -
v_call: TRBV6-1
d_call: -
cdr3_aa: CASSDRGGQVQPQHF
cdr3_nt: TGTGCCAGCAGCGACCGAGGGGGGCAGGTTCAGCCCCAGCATTTT

j_call: TRBJ2-7
clone_size: few
v_call: TRBV7-2
d_call: -
cdr3_aa: CASSFEGQGHEQYF
cdr3_nt: TGTGCCAGCAGCTTCGAAGGGCAGGGACACGAGCAGTACTTC

j_call: TRBJ2-2
clone_size: few
v_call: TRBV20-1
d_call: -
cdr3_aa: CSARDWGSGTGELFF
cdr3_nt: TGCAGTGCTAGAGATTGGGGGTCCGGCACCGGGGAGCTGTTTTTT

j_call: TRBJ2-2
clone_size: few
v_call: TRBV4-2
d_call: -
cdr3_aa: CASSQGGGYHTGELFF
cdr3_nt: TGTGCCAGCAGCCAAGGAGGAGGGTACCACACCGGGGAGCTGTTTTTT

j_call: TRBJ2-5
clone_size: -
v_call: TRBV20-1
d_call: -
cdr3_aa: CSARDREQGGLSQYF
cdr3_nt: TGCAGTGCTAGAGATCGAGAGCAGGGCGGGCTGTCCCAGTACTTC